This T cell receptor beta chain was retrieved from a study of cytomegalovirus exposure and HLA in healthy donors. Whole-study context: The 120 million or so unique TCR beta sequences, from roughly 170 million T cells, were found by an earlier analysis.

Use of 60 Vbeta and 13 Jbeta primers characterized the PCR. The protocol was immunoSEQ multiplex PCR, while the TCRdb copy is restricted to in-frame clones and leaves out a portion. The sample holds some 67,000 clones. The CDR3 is 15 residues long. The V gene's germline CDR1 is SGDLS and CDR2 YYNGEE. The trim removed 4 bases at V and 3 bases at J, leaving 3 bases unmatched. The receptor comes from a young woman in good health and CMV-seronegative. The chain combines TRBV9 with TRBJ1-6; TRBD1 matches at 8 bases. Sequenced input: PBMCs. This chain's CDR3 is CASSPGQVYNSPLHF. The CDR3 region has the DNA TGTGCCAGCAGCCCGGGACAGGTCTATAATTCACCCCTCCACTTT.